This entry lists 11 T cell receptor beta chains sequenced from one sample in a study of shared clonotypes between healthy human individuals. Sequenced by immunoSEQ multiplex PCR; TCRdb stores in-frame clones only, minus some. This repertoire shows 2 million to 2.5 million clones, 85% to 95% found once; its top ten account for 0.35% to 0.45%. The sequenced material came from naive CD4+ T cells from PBMCs. Subset noted: CD45RA+ positively selected. The receptors here all came from a man aged 18 to 35 in good health. Some clones in this sample may be carry-over from other donors' samples.

This chain connects TRBV11-1 to TRBJ2-3; 9 bases agree with TRBD2. This CDR3 is 17 amino acids long. CDR1 and CDR2 from the germline V gene are SGHAT and FQDESV (reference sequence). V was pared by 1 base and J by 3 bases, with 8 bases of the junction left unmatched. As DNA, the CDR3 is TGTGCCAGCAGCTTAGGGGCTGGCGGGAGGGGGACAGATACGCAGTATTTT. This gives the protein CASSLGAGGRGTDTQYF.

The chain is built from TRBV18 and TRBJ2-1, with 14 nucleotides matching TRBD2. J lost 9 bases, V lost 6 bases, and 4 bases had no gene match. CDR3 size: 14 residues. Germline lookup yields CDR1 KGHSH and CDR2 LQKENI. The DNA of the CDR3 is TGTGCCAGCTCCGAGGGACTAGCGGGAGTTGAGCAGTTCTTC. Amino acids: CASSEGLAGVEQFF.

This clone showed up just once. The V gene is TRBV30, the J gene TRBJ1-2, with 9 bases fitting TRBD1. J was trimmed by 3 bases and V by 3 bases; bases with no gene match: 2. The CDR3 has 13 residues. CDR1 is GTSNPN, CDR2 SVGIG, per germline (reference sequence). The CDR3 is CAWRGQGYYGYTF. The CDR3 DNA reads as TGTGCCTGGAGGGGACAGGGTTACTATGGCTACACCTTC.

The rearrangement joins TRBV5-5 to TRBJ2-5; D gene uncertain. Looked up from germline, CDR1 is SGHKS and CDR2 is YYEKEE (reference sequence). This CDR3 comprises 14 residues. Trimming took 0 bases from V and 5 from J, leaving 11 bases between them. The CDR3 DNA is TGTGCCAGCAGCTTGGAACCCATGGGGGAGACCCAGTACTTC. Amino acids: CASSLEPMGETQYF. The whole variable domain, filled in from reference TRBV5-5 and TRBJ2-5, reads DAGVTQSPTHLIKTRGQQVTLRCSPISGHKSVSWYQQVLGQGPQFIFQYYEKEERGRGNFPDRFSARQFPNYSSELNVNALLLGDSALYLCASSLEPMGETQYFGPGTRLLVL.

This chain links TRBV28 with TRBJ2-7; TRBD2 matches 8 bases. Germline CDR1 MDHEN, CDR2 SYDVKM. The CDR3 is made up of 16 amino acids. The trim removed 4 bases at V and 6 bases at J, leaving 14 bases unmatched. For the CDR3, the DNA is TGTGCCAGCAGTTCGCCCGGGTCCAGCGGGAGAGTCGAGCAGTACTTC. It yields the protein CASSSPGSSGRVEQYF.

On this clone: Other nucleotide sequences in the sample specify the same CDR3. The chain couples TRBV9 to TRBJ1-1, with D tentatively TRBD1 (6 bases). Germline CDR1 reads SGDLS; CDR2 reads YYNGEE. V lost 4 bases and J lost 1, with 11 bases in between. This CDR3 is built from 14 residues. The CDR3 reads CASSPTGQNTEAFF. In DNA form, the CDR3 reads TGTGCCAGCAGCCCAACAGGGCAGAACACTGAAGCTTTCTTT. Supplemented by reference TRBV9 and TRBJ1-1, the full variable domain reads DSGVTQTPKHLITATGQRVTLRCSPRSGDLSVYWYQQSLDQGLQFLIQYYNGEERAKGNILERFSAQQFPDLHSELNLSSLELGDSALYFCASSPTGQNTEAFFGQGTRLTVV.

The chain carries TRBV2 and TRBJ1-5; a weak D match, TRBD1 (6 bases). The CDR3 runs 13 residues. V was trimmed by 6 bases and J by 3 bases, leaving 9 bases between them. Germline-derived CDR1 and CDR2 are SNHLY and FYNNEI. The CDR3 sequence is CASRYRDNQPQHF. In DNA, the CDR3 is TGTGCCAGCAGGTACAGGGACAATCAGCCCCAGCATTTT.

The chain recombines TRBV7-7 with TRBJ2-5; 8 positions match TRBD2. This CDR3 spans 17 amino acids. Germline V gene data show CDR1 as SSHAT and CDR2 as FNYEAQ (reference sequence). The junction had 10 bases not matched to a gene; V was cut back by 0 bases and J by 4 bases. The CDR3 protein is CASSLALAGLVRETQYF. The CDR3, as DNA: TGTGCCAGCAGCTTAGCTCTTGCGGGACTAGTAAGAGAGACCCAGTACTTC.

This sequence joins TRBV7-9 and TRBJ1-1; D is unclear. The V end lost 3 bases, the J end lost 0 bases, and 8 bases lay between the germline ends. The CDR3 covers 14 residues. Germline V gene lookup returns CDR1 SEHNR and CDR2 FQNEAQ (reference sequence). CDR3 in amino acids: CASSLRKLNTEAFF. For the CDR3, the DNA is TGTGCCAGCAGCTTGCGGAAATTGAACACTGAAGCTTTCTTT.

This rearrangement joins TRBV5-6 to TRBJ1-5; possible D gene TRBD1, 6 bases. This CDR3 is built from 13 residues. Germline V gene sequence: CDR1 SGHDT, CDR2 YYEEEE. Trimming cost V 2 bases and J 5 bases, with 8 bases left between them. The CDR3 loop is CASSLQGYQPQHF. The CDR3 nucleotides read TGTGCCAGCAGCTTACAGGGATATCAGCCCCAGCATTTT.

The chain recombines TRBV28 with TRBJ1-2; 8 bases map to TRBD1. J lost 0 bases, V lost 2 bases, and 5 bases had no gene match. The CDR3 has 16 residues. Per germline, CDR1 MDHEN and CDR2 SYDVKM. CDR3 in DNA: TGTGCCAGCAGTTTACCGGGACAGGTCCCTAACTATGGCTACACCTTC. Amino acids: CASSLPGQVPNYGYTF.